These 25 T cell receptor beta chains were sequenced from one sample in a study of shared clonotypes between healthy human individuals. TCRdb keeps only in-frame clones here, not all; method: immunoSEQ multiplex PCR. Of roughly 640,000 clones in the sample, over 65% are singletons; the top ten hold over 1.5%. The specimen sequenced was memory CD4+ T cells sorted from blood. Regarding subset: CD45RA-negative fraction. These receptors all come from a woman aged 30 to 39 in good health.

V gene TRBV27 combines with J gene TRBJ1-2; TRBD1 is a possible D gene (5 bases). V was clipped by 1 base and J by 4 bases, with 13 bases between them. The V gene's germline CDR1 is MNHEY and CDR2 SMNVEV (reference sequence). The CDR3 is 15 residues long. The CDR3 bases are TGTGCCAGCAGTTTATGGGGTCGGGACCTCTATGGCTACACCTTC. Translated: CASSLWGRDLYGYTF.

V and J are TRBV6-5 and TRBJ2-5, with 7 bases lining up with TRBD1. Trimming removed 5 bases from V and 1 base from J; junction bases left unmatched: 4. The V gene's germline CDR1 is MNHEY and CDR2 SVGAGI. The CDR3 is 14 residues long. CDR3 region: CASSRDRVQETQYF. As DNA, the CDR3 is TGTGCCAGCAGTAGAGACAGGGTCCAAGAGACCCAGTACTTC.

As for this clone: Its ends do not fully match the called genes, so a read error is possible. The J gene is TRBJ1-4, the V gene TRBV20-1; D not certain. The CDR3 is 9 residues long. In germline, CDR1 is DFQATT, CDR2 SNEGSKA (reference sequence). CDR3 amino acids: CSAWFRSLF. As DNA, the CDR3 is TGCAGTGCCTGGTTCCGGTCACTTTTT.

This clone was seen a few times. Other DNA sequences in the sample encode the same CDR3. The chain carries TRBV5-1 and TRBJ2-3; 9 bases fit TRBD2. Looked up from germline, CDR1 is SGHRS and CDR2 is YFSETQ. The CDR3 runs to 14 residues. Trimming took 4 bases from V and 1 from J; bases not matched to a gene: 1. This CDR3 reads CASSRTSGTDTQYF. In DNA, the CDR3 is TGCGCCAGCAGCCGGACTAGCGGCACAGATACGCAGTATTTT.

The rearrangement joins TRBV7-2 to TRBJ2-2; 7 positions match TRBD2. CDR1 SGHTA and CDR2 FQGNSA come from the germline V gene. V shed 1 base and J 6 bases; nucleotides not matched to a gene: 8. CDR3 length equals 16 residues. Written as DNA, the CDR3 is TGTGCCAGCAGCTTAGTGGCGATAGCGGGTCCCGGGGAGCTGTTTTTT. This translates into CASSLVAIAGPGELFF.

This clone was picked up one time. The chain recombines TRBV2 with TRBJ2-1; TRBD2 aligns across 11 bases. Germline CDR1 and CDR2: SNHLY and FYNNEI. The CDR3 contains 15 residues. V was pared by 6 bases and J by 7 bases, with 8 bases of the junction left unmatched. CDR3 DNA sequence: TGTGCCAGCAGGGTACTAGCGGGAGTATCAAATGAGCAGTTCTTC. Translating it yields CASRVLAGVSNEQFF.

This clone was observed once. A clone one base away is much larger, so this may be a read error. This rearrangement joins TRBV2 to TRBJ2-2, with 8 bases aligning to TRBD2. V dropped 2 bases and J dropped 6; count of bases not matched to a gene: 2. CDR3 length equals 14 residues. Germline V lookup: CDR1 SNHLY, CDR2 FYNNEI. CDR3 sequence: CASSENGRAGELFF. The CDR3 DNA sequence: TGTGCCAGCAGTGAAAACGGGAGGGCCGGGGAGCTGTTTTTT.

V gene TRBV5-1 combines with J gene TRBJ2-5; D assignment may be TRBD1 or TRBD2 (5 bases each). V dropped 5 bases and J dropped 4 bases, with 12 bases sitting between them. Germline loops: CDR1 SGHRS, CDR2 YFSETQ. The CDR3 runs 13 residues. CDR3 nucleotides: TGCGCCAGCAGTTCCGGGACCGGAGAGACCCAGTACTTC. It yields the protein CASSSGTGETQYF.

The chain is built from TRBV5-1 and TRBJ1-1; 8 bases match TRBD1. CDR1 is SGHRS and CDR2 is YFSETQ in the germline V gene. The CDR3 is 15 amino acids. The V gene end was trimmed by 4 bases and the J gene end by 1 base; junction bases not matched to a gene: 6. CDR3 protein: CASSAETGANTEAFF. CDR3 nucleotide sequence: TGCGCCAGCAGCGCGGAGACAGGGGCGAACACTGAAGCTTTCTTT.

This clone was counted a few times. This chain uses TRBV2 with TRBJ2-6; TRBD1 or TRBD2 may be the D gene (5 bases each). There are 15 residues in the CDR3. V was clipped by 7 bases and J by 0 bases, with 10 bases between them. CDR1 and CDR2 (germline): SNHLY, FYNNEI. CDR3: CASMGVLSGANVLTF. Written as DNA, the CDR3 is TGTGCCAGCATGGGGGTACTCTCTGGGGCCAACGTCCTGACTTTC.

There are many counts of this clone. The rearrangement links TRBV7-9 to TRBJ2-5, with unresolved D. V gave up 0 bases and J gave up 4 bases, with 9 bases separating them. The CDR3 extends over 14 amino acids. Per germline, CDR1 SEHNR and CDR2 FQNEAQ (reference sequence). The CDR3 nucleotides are TGTGCCAGCAGCTTAGCCGCAGTAGCAGAGACCCAGTACTTC. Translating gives CASSLAAVAETQYF.

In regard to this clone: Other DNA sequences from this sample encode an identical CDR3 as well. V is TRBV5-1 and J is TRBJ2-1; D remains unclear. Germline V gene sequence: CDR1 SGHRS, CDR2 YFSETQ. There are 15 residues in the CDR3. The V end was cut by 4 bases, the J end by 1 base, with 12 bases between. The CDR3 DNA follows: TGCGCCAGCAGCGTTGCTAGTGGGTCCTACAATGAGCAGTTCTTC. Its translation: CASSVASGSYNEQFF.

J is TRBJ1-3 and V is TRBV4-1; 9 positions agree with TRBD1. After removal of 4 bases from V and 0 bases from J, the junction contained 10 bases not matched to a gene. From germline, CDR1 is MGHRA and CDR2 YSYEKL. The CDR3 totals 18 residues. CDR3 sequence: CASSLGTGRGVSGNTIYF. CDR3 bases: TGCGCCAGCAGCCTCGGGACAGGGAGGGGGGTCTCTGGAAACACCATATATTTT.

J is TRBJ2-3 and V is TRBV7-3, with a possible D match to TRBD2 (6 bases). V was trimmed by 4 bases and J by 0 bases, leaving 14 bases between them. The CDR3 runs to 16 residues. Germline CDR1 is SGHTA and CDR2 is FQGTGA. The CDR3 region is CASSSKPGLSTDTQYF. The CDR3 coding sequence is TGTGCCAGCAGCTCAAAGCCGGGACTCAGCACAGATACGCAGTATTTT.

The CDR3: CASSLGGFTEAFF. CDR3 nucleotide sequence: TGTGCCAGCAGCTTGGGGGGGTTTACTGAAGCTTTCTTT. The chain joins TRBV5-5 to TRBJ1-1; TRBD1 is a possible D gene (5 bases). V gave up 0 bases and J gave up 5 bases, with 8 bases separating them. CDR1 and CDR2 (germline): SGHKS, YYEKEE (reference sequence). This CDR3 has 13 amino acids.

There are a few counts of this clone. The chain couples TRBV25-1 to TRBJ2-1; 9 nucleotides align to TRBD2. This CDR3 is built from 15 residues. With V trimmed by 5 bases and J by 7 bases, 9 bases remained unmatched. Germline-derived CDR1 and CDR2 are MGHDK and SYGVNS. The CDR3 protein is CASSPTSGALNEQFF. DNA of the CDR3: TGTGCCAGCAGTCCGACTAGCGGAGCCTTGAATGAGCAGTTCTTC. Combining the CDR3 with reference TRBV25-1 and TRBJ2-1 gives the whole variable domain EADIYQTPRYLVIGTGKKITLECSQTMGHDKMYWYQQDPGMELHLIHYSYGVNSTEKGDLSSESTVSRIRTEHFPLTLESARPSHTSQYLCASSPTSGALNEQFFGPGTRLTVL.

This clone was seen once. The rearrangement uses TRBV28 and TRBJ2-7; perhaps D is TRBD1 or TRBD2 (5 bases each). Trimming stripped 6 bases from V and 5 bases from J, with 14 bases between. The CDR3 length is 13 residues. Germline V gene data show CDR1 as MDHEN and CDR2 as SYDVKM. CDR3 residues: CASREPGTDEQYF. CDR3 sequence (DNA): TGTGCCAGCAGGGAACCCGGGACCGACGAGCAGTACTTC. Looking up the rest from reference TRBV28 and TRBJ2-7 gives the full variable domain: DVKVTQSSRYLVKRTGEKVFLECVQDMDHENMFWYRQDPGLGLRLIYFSYDVKMKEKGDIPEGYSVSREKKERFSLILESASTNQTSMYLCASREPGTDEQYFGPGTRLTVT.

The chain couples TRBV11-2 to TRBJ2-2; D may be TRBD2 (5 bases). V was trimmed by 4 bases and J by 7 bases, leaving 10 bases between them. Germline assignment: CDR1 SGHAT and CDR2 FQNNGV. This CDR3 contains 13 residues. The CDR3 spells CASSSGLIGELFF. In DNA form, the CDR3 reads TGTGCCAGCAGCTCCGGACTGATCGGGGAGCTGTTTTTT.

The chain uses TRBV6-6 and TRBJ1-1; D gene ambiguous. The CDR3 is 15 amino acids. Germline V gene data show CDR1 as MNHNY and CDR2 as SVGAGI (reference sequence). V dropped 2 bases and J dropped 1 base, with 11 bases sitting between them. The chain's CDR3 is CASSYRVGPNTEAFF. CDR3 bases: TGTGCCAGCAGTTACAGGGTAGGCCCGAACACTGAAGCTTTCTTT.

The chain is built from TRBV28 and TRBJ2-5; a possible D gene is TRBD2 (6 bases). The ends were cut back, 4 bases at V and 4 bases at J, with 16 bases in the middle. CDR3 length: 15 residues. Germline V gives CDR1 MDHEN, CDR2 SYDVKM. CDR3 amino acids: CASSSEGQATETQYF. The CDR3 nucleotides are TGTGCCAGCAGTTCGGAGGGCCAAGCCACAGAGACCCAGTACTTC.

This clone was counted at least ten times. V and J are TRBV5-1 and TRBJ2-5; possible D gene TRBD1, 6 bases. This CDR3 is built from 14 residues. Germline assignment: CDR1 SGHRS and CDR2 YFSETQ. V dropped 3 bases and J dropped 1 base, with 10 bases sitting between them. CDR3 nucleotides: TGCGCCAGCAGCTGGGGACACAGCCAAGAGACCCAGTACTTC. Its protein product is CASSWGHSQETQYF.

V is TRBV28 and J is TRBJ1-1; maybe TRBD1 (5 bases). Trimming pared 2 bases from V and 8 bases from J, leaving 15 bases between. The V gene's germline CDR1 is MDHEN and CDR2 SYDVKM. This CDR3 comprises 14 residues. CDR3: CASSLQGVFREAFF. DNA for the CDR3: TGTGCCAGCAGTTTACAGGGAGTATTTCGCGAAGCTTTCTTT. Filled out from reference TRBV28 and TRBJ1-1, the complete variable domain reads DVKVTQSSRYLVKRTGEKVFLECVQDMDHENMFWYRQDPGLGLRLIYFSYDVKMKEKGDIPEGYSVSREKKERFSLILESASTNQTSMYLCASSLQGVFREAFFGQGTRLTVV.

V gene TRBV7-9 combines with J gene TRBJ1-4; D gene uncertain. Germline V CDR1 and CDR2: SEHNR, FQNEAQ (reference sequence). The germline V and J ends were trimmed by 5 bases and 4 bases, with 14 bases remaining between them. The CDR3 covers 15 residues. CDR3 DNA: TGTGCCAGCAGCGGTGGGCCCCTAGATAATGAAAAACTGTTTTTT. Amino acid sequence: CASSGGPLDNEKLFF.

In DNA, the CDR3 is TGTGCTAGTGGTTTGGTCCGGACCCCTACGGGGGGCTACACCTTC. Residues: CASGLVRTPTGGYTF. This rearrangement joins TRBV12-5 to TRBJ1-2; no reliable D call. The CDR3 has 15 residues. The germline gives CDR1 LGHNT, CDR2 FRNRAP. Between the trimmed V and J ends, which lost 0 bases and 8 bases, there was a span of 16 bases.

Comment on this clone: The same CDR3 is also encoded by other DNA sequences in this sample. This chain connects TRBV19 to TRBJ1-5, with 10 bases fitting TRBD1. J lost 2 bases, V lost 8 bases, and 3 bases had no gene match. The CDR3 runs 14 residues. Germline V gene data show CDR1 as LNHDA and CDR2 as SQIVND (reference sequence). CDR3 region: CASSGTGGNQPQHF. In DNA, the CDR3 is TGTGCCAGTTCCGGGACAGGGGGCAATCAGCCCCAGCATTTT.